A selection of T cell receptor beta chains follows, all from one sample in a study of beta chain features in type 1 diabetes. Method: immunoSEQ multiplex PCR; TCRdb's copy keeps in-frame clones and lacks some. There are approximately 470,000 clones in the sample; about 29% occur only once, and around 0.065% lies in the top ten. Sequencing was performed on naive CD4+ T cells from blood. The receptors originated from a man between 18 and 35 years old in good health. Each CDR3 is given with its conserved first and last residue. D genes are given only for firm matches. Where a row states a size, it is once, few, many or the class of an expanded clone; other rows omit it.

d_call clone_size j_call v_call cdr3_nt cdr3_aa
TRBD2 few TRBJ2-3 TRBV4-1 TGCGCCAGCAGTCAGGGACTAGCGGGTAGCACAGATACGCAGTATTTT CASSQGLAGSTDTQYF
- - TRBJ2-4 TRBV23-1 TGCGCCAGCAGTCAATATCCCGGAGAAAACATTCAGTACTTC CASSQYPGENIQYF
- - TRBJ1-2 TRBV9 TGTGCCAGCAGCGTCCTGGTTGACTATGGCTACACCTTC CASSVLVDYGYTF
TRBD1 - TRBJ1-5 TRBV30 TGTGCCTGGAGTTATGGGGACAGTTCGGGTCAGCCCCAGCATTTT CAWSYGDSSGQPQHF
TRBD2 - TRBJ2-5 TRBV5-1 TGCGCCAGCAGCTTGGTATTAGCGGGGGAAGAGACCCAGTACTTC CASSLVLAGEETQYF
- - TRBJ2-3 TRBV29-1 TGCAGCGTCGACAAGCCCACCAGGGATACGCAGTATTTT CSVDKPTRDTQYF
- - TRBJ2-1 TRBV12-5 TGTGCTAGTGGTTCCCGGAATGAGCAGTTCTTC CASGSRNEQFF
TRBD1 few TRBJ2-7 TRBV10-3 TGTGCCATCAGTGAAGCCGGGACAGGTCTTGGTTATGAGCAGTACTTC CAISEAGTGLGYEQYF
TRBD2 - TRBJ2-7 TRBV7-9 TGTGCCAGCAGCTTCACACTAGCGGGCTACGAGCAGTACTTC CASSFTLAGYEQYF
TRBD1 - TRBJ1-2 TRBV7-2 TGTGCCAGCAGCTCCAGACAGGGAGCTAACTATGGCTACACCTTC CASSSRQGANYGYTF
- few TRBJ2-7 TRBV5-4 TGTGCCAGCAGCTTAAGAACCGGGACATACGAGCAGTACTTC CASSLRTGTYEQYF
- few TRBJ2-5 TRBV5-1 TGCGCCAGCAGCTGGACGCCAGAGACCCAGTACTTC CASSWTPETQYF
TRBD2 few TRBJ2-3 TRBV6-6 TGTGCCAGCGCTAGGTGGCTAGCGGGGGCCACAGATACGCAGTATTTT CASARWLAGATDTQYF
TRBD2 few TRBJ2-3 TRBV7-9 TGTGCCAGCAGCCTCCATCGGACTAGCGGGAGGGCTCGCACAGATACGCAGTATTTT CASSLHRTSGRARTDTQYF